The 16 T cell receptor beta chains listed next were all sequenced from one sample in a study of cytomegalovirus exposure and HLA in healthy donors (TCRdb year 2017). Library construction relied on the immunoSEQ multiplex PCR assay. Sourced from immuneACCESS, this table was stored by TCRdb with only in-frame sequences that have V and J called. A share of the clones is absent; for the studies checked, an unresolved V gene accounts for under half, and the remainder has no known explanation. In all, the sample holds approximately 280,000 clones, and roughly 88% of those were seen once. The ten most abundant clones make up about 0.9% of the sample. The source material was PBMCs. These receptor sequences come from a woman aged 18-29 years in good health and CMV-seronegative.

V gene TRBV6-5 combines with J gene TRBJ1-2; weak D call: TRBD1 (6 bases). The ends were cut back, 7 bases at V and 4 bases at J, with 13 bases in the middle. The CDR3 consists of 13 residues. Germline values: CDR1 MNHEY, CDR2 SVGAGI. The CDR3 DNA reads TGTGCCAGCACCAATGGGGGGGCCTATGGCTACACCTTC. Translated: CASTNGGAYGYTF.

The CDR3 is CATSSGGFNEKLFF. The CDR3 DNA is TGTGCCACCAGCAGTGGAGGGTTTAATGAAAAACTGTTTTTT. The chain couples TRBV15 to TRBJ1-4; D remains ambiguous. Trimming pared 3 bases from V and 4 bases from J, leaving 9 bases between. The CDR3 contains 14 residues. From germline, CDR1 is LNHNV and CDR2 YYDKDF (reference sequence).

V and J are TRBV7-2 and TRBJ1-1; D is ambiguous. V was shortened by 6 bases and J by 5 bases, with 19 bases between the two germline ends. Germline values: CDR1 SGHTA, CDR2 FQGNSA. This CDR3 contains 15 residues. CDR3 in DNA: TGTGCCAGCAGAGGTACCCCCCCCCGGGGAACTGAAGCTTTCTTT. It is translated as CASRGTPPRGTEAFF.

The chain has TRBV5-4 and TRBJ2-2, with TRBD2 matching 9 bases. This CDR3 is built from 14 residues. The trim removed 3 bases at V and 9 bases at J, leaving 6 bases unmatched. CDR1 and CDR2 (germline): SGHNT, YYREEE (reference sequence). Written as DNA, the CDR3 is TGTGCCAGCAGCTCTCTGGGACTAGCCAGGGAGCTGTTTTTT. This gives the protein CASSSLGLARELFF.

This clone occurred once. The chain uses TRBV27 and TRBJ1-2, with TRBD1 matching 7 bases. The junction had 7 bases not matched to a gene; V was cut back by 2 bases and J by 4 bases. The CDR3 spans 15 residues. Germline loops: CDR1 MNHEY, CDR2 SMNVEV (reference sequence). The DNA of the CDR3 is TGTGCCAGCAGTTTAGCGCAGGGGGTCGGCTATGGCTACACCTTC. Its translation: CASSLAQGVGYGYTF.

This chain uses TRBV7-3 with TRBJ2-1; 13 bases are shared with TRBD2. V lost 3 bases to trimming and J lost 7 bases; unmatched junction nucleotides: 6. Germline values: CDR1 SGHTA, CDR2 FQGTGA. The CDR3 runs to 16 residues. The CDR3 sequence: CASSFGLAGAMNEQFF. For the CDR3, the DNA is TGTGCCAGCAGCTTCGGACTAGCGGGAGCCATGAATGAGCAGTTCTTC.

The chain has TRBV18 and TRBJ2-7, with 9 nucleotides matching TRBD1. Germline CDR1 and CDR2: KGHSH and LQKENI. Losses at the gene ends were 3 bases for V and 7 bases for J; bases not matched to a gene: 7. This CDR3 contains 14 residues. In DNA form, the CDR3 reads TGTGCCAGCTCACCTATACCGGGACAGGGAGAGCAGTACTTC. This sequence encodes CASSPIPGQGEQYF.

This chain joins TRBV7-2 and TRBJ2-4, with 10 bases aligning to TRBD2. The CDR3 has 16 amino acids. Germline CDR1 SGHTA, CDR2 FQGNSA. With V trimmed by 8 bases and J by 7 bases, 14 bases remained unmatched. CDR3 sequence: CASDKRGELAGNIQYF. The CDR3 DNA reads TGTGCCAGCGACAAACGGGGGGAACTAGCGGGGAACATTCAGTACTTC.

The rearrangement joins TRBV18 to TRBJ2-7; 7 positions agree with TRBD1. The CDR3 runs to 13 residues. Germline V lookup: CDR1 KGHSH, CDR2 LQKENI. After removal of 6 bases from V and 9 bases from J, the junction contained 11 bases not matched to a gene. The chain's CDR3 is CASSGDREIGQYF. The CDR3 nucleotides are TGTGCCAGCTCCGGTGACAGGGAAATTGGGCAGTACTTC.

This chain joins TRBV2 and TRBJ1-1; D is uncertain. Trimming pared 5 bases from V and 3 bases from J, leaving 16 bases between. The CDR3 length is 15 residues. Germline V CDR1 and CDR2: SNHLY, FYNNEI. CDR3 DNA: TGTGCCAGCAGTCCTGACCCCCCCGGGGACACTGAAGCTTTCTTT. It encodes CASSPDPPGDTEAFF. Supplemented by reference TRBV2 and TRBJ1-1, the full variable domain reads EPEVTQTPSHQVTQMGQEVILRCVPISNHLYFYWYRQILGQKVEFLVSFYNNEISEKSEIFDDQFSVERPDGSNFTLKIRSTKLEDSAMYFCASSPDPPGDTEAFFGQGTRLTVV.

The chain has TRBV5-6 and TRBJ2-5, with D uncertain. The V end lost 3 bases, the J end lost 5 bases, and 8 bases lay between the germline ends. CDR1 and CDR2 (germline): SGHDT, YYEEEE. This CDR3 is built from 12 residues. CDR3 nucleotide sequence: TGTGCCAGCAGCTCCCTTCCGGAGACCCAGTACTTC. Translation gives CASSSLPETQYF.

The chain has TRBV5-1 and TRBJ2-7; 7 bases align to TRBD2. The V and J ends lost 2 bases and 3 bases, in that order; junction bases with no gene match: 5. CDR3 size: 14 residues. Looked up from germline, CDR1 is SGHRS and CDR2 is YFSETQ. CDR3 region: CASSFEGGDYEQYF. CDR3 in DNA: TGCGCCAGCAGCTTTGAGGGAGGGGACTACGAGCAGTACTTC.

This chain connects TRBV11-2 to TRBJ2-7; D might be TRBD1 (5 bases). There are 13 residues in the CDR3. Germline values: CDR1 SGHAT, CDR2 FQNNGV. The V end was cut by 2 bases, the J end by 3 bases, with 8 bases between. The CDR3 sequence: CASSLRGYYEQYF. The CDR3 bases are TGTGCCAGCAGCTTAAGGGGTTACTACGAGCAGTACTTC.

The chain employs TRBV11-2 and TRBJ1-4; D unclear. Germline CDR1 is SGHAT and CDR2 is FQNNGV. V lost 1 base and J 0 bases, leaving 12 bases between the germline ends. There are 17 residues in the CDR3. CDR3 sequence: CASSLVLGRSTNEKLFF. In DNA form, the CDR3 reads TGTGCCAGCAGCTTAGTTCTGGGCAGATCAACTAATGAAAAACTGTTTTTT.

V and J are TRBV6-1 and TRBJ2-7; the D gene is possibly TRBD1 (5 bases). From germline, CDR1 is MNHNS and CDR2 SASEGT. V lost 2 bases to trimming and J lost 5 bases, with 7 bases between them. The CDR3 runs 12 residues. The CDR3 DNA reads TGTGCCAGCAGTGAAAGGGGCCACGAGCAGTACTTC. Translated, it gives CASSERGHEQYF.

The V and J genes are TRBV28 and TRBJ2-3; D perhaps matches TRBD2 (5 bases). In germline, CDR1 is MDHEN, CDR2 SYDVKM. V lost 7 bases and J lost 3, with 11 bases in between. The CDR3 is 13 residues long. This CDR3 reads CASTVSGTDTQYF. CDR3 DNA sequence: TGTGCCAGCACCGTAAGCGGAACAGATACGCAGTATTTT. The whole variable domain, remainder taken from reference TRBV28 and TRBJ2-3, is DVKVTQSSRYLVKRTGEKVFLECVQDMDHENMFWYRQDPGLGLRLIYFSYDVKMKEKGDIPEGYSVSREKKERFSLILESASTNQTSMYLCASTVSGTDTQYFGPGTRLTVL.